A selection of T cell receptor beta chains follows, all from one sample in a study of control samples from healthy donors and cancer patients. Sequenced by immunoSEQ multiplex PCR; TCRdb stores in-frame clones only, minus some. Of roughly 180,000 clones in the sample, over 85% were seen once. Sequenced material: blood. The receptors stem from a woman aged 55-75 years in good health. CDR3s include the opening cysteine and the closing phenylalanine or tryptophan. Fields, in order: V gene, D gene, CDR3 protein. The D gene is left open where the match is weak.

TRBV5-6 | . | CASSLIRGFVETQYF
TRBV3-1/TRBV3-2 | . | CASSHTQGNNEKLFF
TRBV7-3 | TRBD1 | CASSLTGDTEAFF
TRBV7-9 | TRBD1 | CASSLPPGQGVGGYTF
TRBV7-9 | . | CASSLYSEDQPQHF
TRBV4-2 | . | CASSQERRNEDTIYF
TRBV6-2/TRBV6-3 | TRBD1 | CASSPQGQGSYNEQFF
TRBV19 | . | CASSIVPGSEGSGANVLTF
TRBV5-6 | . | CASRFWGKMDTEAFF
TRBV7-9 | . | CASSLGIGNTIYF
TRBV6-6 | TRBD1 | CASSYSATGDGYTF
TRBV7-8 | TRBD1 | CASSLSAGQGGNGYTF
TRBV7-8 | . | CASTPSEFHNEQFF
TRBV9 | . | CASSGDIFPGELFF
TRBV7-3 | . | CASSLTSGLPQHF
TRBV10-1 | . | CASSRGRGYEQYF
TRBV30 | . | CALTPGAPFGNTIYF
TRBV7-2 | . | CASSLDIAQHNEQFF
TRBV6-5 | . | CASRPPTGAFLHQYF
TRBV10-2 | . | CASSDPVGGNYGYTF
TRBV7-2 | . | CASSFRMNQPQHF
TRBV9 | . | CASSDQDTSTQYF
TRBV18 | . | CASSPGMDEKLFF
TRBV10-1 | . | CASSERLWDTQYF
TRBV25-1 | . | CASSEHGGNGYTF
TRBV7-9 | TRBD1 | CASSLGTGGIEQFF
TRBV28 | . | CASSLFEQYNQPQHF
TRBV30 | . | CAWRGGGETQYF
TRBV3-1/TRBV3-2 | TRBD2 | CASSLGLAGRNEQFF
TRBV28 | . | CASSTNTGELFF
TRBV2 | TRBD1 | CASSGQGQGSTEAFF
TRBV6-5 | . | CASTQAGGARQPQHF
TRBV30 | . | CAWSVRQRLHF
TRBV7-9 | . | CASSPWTDGATNEKLFF
TRBV12-5 | . | CASGITGQHSGNTIYF
TRBV2 | TRBD1 | CASSKLTGVDGYTF
TRBV9 | . | CASSVDPHEKLFF
TRBV5-1 | . | CASSSMGDQPQHF
TRBV6-1 | . | CASSESHGGLGYTF
TRBV2 | . | CASREVYSNQPQHF
TRBV27 | . | CASSLQERVAVEQFF
TRBV12-3/TRBV12-4 | . | CASTRWGAEAFF
TRBV5-6 | TRBD1 | CASSFDRGNTGELFF
TRBV4-3 | . | CASSQEGGQYNSPLHF
TRBV7-9 | TRBD2 | CASSPRSGGGSGELFF
TRBV29-1 | TRBD1 | CSVEEGGQGAYEQYF
TRBV27 | . | CASSGTVSGNTIYF
TRBV6-5 | . | CASRLTGNYGYTF
TRBV19 | . | CASSPSEKLFF
TRBV7-2 | . | CASSTRQGTEAFF
TRBV9 | TRBD1 | CASSAGTGTPLHF
TRBV3-1/TRBV3-2 | . | CASSQGVTTGELFF
TRBV12-3/TRBV12-4 | . | CASSYQGGQPQHF
TRBV18 | . | CASSPRQDTEAFF
TRBV7-6 | TRBD2 | CASSTITSDEEKQFF